One sample yielded the 7 T cell receptor beta chains listed below, sequenced in a study of OX40 agonist ivuxolimab in advanced cancers. Using immunoSEQ multiplex PCR, the repertoire was profiled, and TCRdb retains in-frame clones only, with some absent. Here the sample spans about 99,000 clones, approximately 94% being singletons. The source was CD4+ or CD8+ T cells sorted from blood, collected in a trial of the OX40 agonist ivuxolimab. These receptors all stem from an adult with an advanced solid tumor such as melanoma, head and neck, liver or kidney cancer.

The gene calls are TRBV5-1 and TRBJ2-1; D may correspond to TRBD1 or TRBD2 (5 bases each). Germline V gene sequence: CDR1 SGHRS, CDR2 YFSETQ. This CDR3 contains 13 residues. V lost 3 bases and J lost 5, with 9 bases in between. The CDR3: CASSWGPNNEQFF. The DNA of the CDR3 is TGCGCCAGCAGCTGGGGACCGAACAATGAGCAGTTCTTC.

The chain has TRBV7-2 and TRBJ2-3; 7 positions match TRBD2. Germline V CDR1 and CDR2: SGHTA, FQGNSA. V lost 5 bases, J lost 0 bases, and 8 bases stayed unmatched. The CDR3 loop spans 16 amino acids. CDR3 coding DNA: TGTGCCAGCAGCCCCCGGACTAGGCGTAGCACAGATACGCAGTATTTT. Protein product: CASSPRTRRSTDTQYF.

A single count supports this clone. The chain has TRBV28 and TRBJ1-1; TRBD1 might be the D (5 bases). Trimming took off 3 bases at V and 8 bases at J, with 16 bases between the two ends. Germline V gene data show CDR1 as MDHEN and CDR2 as SYDVKM. The CDR3 totals 14 residues. CDR3 sequence (DNA): TGTGCCAGCAGTTTCCCCCACAGAGGGACGGAAGCTTTCTTT. Its protein product is CASSFPHRGTEAFF.

The CDR3 loop reads CASSLSSSGNTIYF. In nucleotides, the CDR3 is TGCGCCAGCAGCTTGAGTTCCTCTGGAAACACCATATATTTT. V is TRBV5-1 and J is TRBJ1-3, with D hard to call. V was shortened by 1 base and J by 0 bases, with 5 bases between the two germline ends. Germline values: CDR1 SGHRS, CDR2 YFSETQ. CDR3 size: 14 residues. The full variable domain, its missing parts supplied by reference TRBV5-1 and TRBJ1-3, is KAGVTQTPRYLIKTRGQQVTLSCSPISGHRSVSWYQQTPGQGLQFLFEYFSETQRNKGNFPGRFSGRQFSNSRSEMNVSTLELGDSALYLCASSLSSSGNTIYFGEGSWLTVV.

This sequence joins TRBV7-3 and TRBJ1-1; 7 nucleotides match TRBD1. V shed 5 bases, J shed 3 bases, and the junction held 9 bases outside the gene matches. The CDR3 length is 15 residues. Germline assignment: CDR1 SGHTA and CDR2 FQGTGA. As DNA, the CDR3 is TGTGCCAGCAGCGAAAAGGGGGGACAGCACACTGAAGCTTTCTTT. It specifies CASSEKGGQHTEAFF.

The chain has TRBV9 and TRBJ2-7; TRBD2 aligns across 7 bases. V was pared by 2 bases and J by 2 bases, with 7 bases of the junction left unmatched. This CDR3 contains 15 residues. Per germline, CDR1 SGDLS and CDR2 YYNGEE. CDR3 sequence (DNA): TGTGCCAGCAGCGTTCGATGGGGGGGAACCTACGAGCAGTACTTC. Amino acids: CASSVRWGGTYEQYF.

The chain couples TRBV2 to TRBJ2-1; D is tentatively TRBD1 or TRBD2 (7 bases each). V dropped 6 bases and J dropped 7 bases, with 16 bases sitting between them. The germline V gene has CDR1 SNHLY and CDR2 FYNNEI. CDR3 length: 14 residues. This CDR3 is CASRRQGGKNEQFF. For the CDR3, the DNA is TGTGCCAGCAGACGGCAGGGGGGGAAGAATGAGCAGTTCTTC. Full variable domain (missing parts from reference TRBV2 and TRBJ2-1): EPEVTQTPSHQVTQMGQEVILRCVPISNHLYFYWYRQILGQKVEFLVSFYNNEISEKSEIFDDQFSVERPDGSNFTLKIRSTKLEDSAMYFCASRRQGGKNEQFFGPGTRLTVL.